These 31 T cell receptor beta chains share one sample of origin, sequenced in a study of cytomegalovirus exposure and HLA in healthy donors. Repertoires were generated with immunoSEQ multiplex PCR, while TCRdb's copy carries only in-frame clones and drops some. Of just under 75,000 clones in the sample, about 93% are singletons; the top ten hold approximately 3%. Sequencing input: PBMCs. These receptors were collected from a woman aged 18-29 years in good health and CMV-seropositive.

The sample holds one count of this clone. The chain has TRBV27 and TRBJ1-5; 7 bases fit TRBD1. Germline V CDR1 and CDR2: MNHEY, SMNVEV (reference sequence). The CDR3 has 14 amino acids. V dropped 5 bases and J dropped 3; count of bases not matched to a gene: 4. The CDR3 DNA reads TGTGCCAGCAGTCGGACAGGCGACAATCAGCCCCAGCATTTT. Translating it yields CASSRTGDNQPQHF.

The gene calls are TRBV7-2 and TRBJ1-1, with 10 bases matching TRBD1. CDR1 is SGHTA, CDR2 FQGNSA, per germline. The ends lost 2 bases at V and 5 bases at J; junction bases unmatched: 5. The CDR3 is made up of 15 amino acids. The CDR3, as DNA: TGTGCCAGCAGCTTAAGACAGGGGGCGGGAACTGAAGCTTTCTTT. Translation: CASSLRQGAGTEAFF.

The chain joins TRBV10-3 to TRBJ2-1; 11 bases agree with TRBD2. V shed 6 bases, J shed 0 bases, and the junction held 10 bases outside the gene matches. CDR1 and CDR2 from the germline V gene are ENHRY and SYGVKD. This CDR3 comprises 18 residues. The CDR3 spells CAIRPGGSGRASYNEQFF. The CDR3 DNA sequence: TGTGCCATCAGACCCGGGGGTAGCGGGAGGGCCTCCTACAATGAGCAGTTCTTC.

The chain has TRBV4-3 and TRBJ1-2, with TRBD1 identical over 8 bases. The CDR3 totals 16 residues. The V segment lost 1 base and the J segment 7 bases; nucleotides outside the gene matches: 11. Germline lookup yields CDR1 LGHNA and CDR2 YSLEER. In DNA form, the CDR3 reads TGCGCCAGCAGCCAAGGACCGAGACAGGGGCGAGCTGGCTACACCTTC. It yields the protein CASSQGPRQGRAGYTF.

Concerning this clone itself: The junction differs from germline at one of its ends, possibly a read error. This sequence joins TRBV7-9 and TRBJ2-6, with TRBD1 matching 8 bases. CDR1 is SEHNR, CDR2 FQNEAQ, per germline (reference sequence). The CDR3 is 12 residues long. The CDR3: CASSGGQVVLAF. The CDR3 nucleotides are TGTGCCAGCAGCGGGGGACAGGTCGTTTTGGCTTTC.

The rearrangement joins TRBV2 to TRBJ1-2; TRBD1 aligns across 7 bases. The CDR3 covers 11 residues. The junction had 5 bases not matched to a gene; V was cut back by 8 bases and J by 8 bases. Germline V gene data show CDR1 as SNHLY and CDR2 as FYNNEI. CDR3 sequence reads: CASGTTGGYTF. DNA for the CDR3: TGTGCCAGCGGAACGACAGGGGGCTACACCTTC.

This chain connects TRBV6-4 to TRBJ2-2, with TRBD1 identical over 8 bases. The CDR3 is 15 amino acids. The germline V gene has CDR1 MRHNA and CDR2 SNTAGT. With V trimmed by 4 bases and J by 5 bases, 6 bases remained unmatched. Here the CDR3 reads CASSVGRGLTGELFF. The CDR3 nucleotides are TGTGCCAGCAGTGTTGGCAGGGGGCTAACCGGGGAGCTGTTTTTT.

The CDR3 here is CASSRGQSHSTDTQYF. DNA of the CDR3: TGCGCCAGCAGCCGAGGACAGTCACATTCCACAGATACGCAGTATTTT. The chain carries TRBV5-1 and TRBJ2-3; tentatively, D is TRBD1 (6 bases). CDR1 SGHRS and CDR2 YFSETQ come from the germline V gene. The CDR3 consists of 16 residues. V dropped 4 bases and J dropped 2 bases, with 17 bases sitting between them.

V usage is TRBV23-1 and J usage is TRBJ1-6; tentatively, D is TRBD1 (6 bases). TRBV23-1 is an ORF, with its function uncertain. The CDR3 contains 16 residues. The ends were cut back, 1 base at V and 9 bases at J, with 16 bases in the middle. CDR3: CASSQFSRGSVSPLHF. The CDR3 bases are TGCGCCAGCAGTCAATTTTCCAGGGGAAGTGTTTCACCCCTCCACTTT.

This sequence joins TRBV7-3 and TRBJ2-6, with D possibly matching TRBD2 (5 bases). CDR3 size: 17 residues. Germline CDR1 SGHTA, CDR2 FQGTGA. V gave up 1 base and J gave up 0 bases, with 10 bases separating them. Written as DNA, the CDR3 is TGTGCCAGCAGCTTAATCGGCGGAGGCTCTGGGGCCAACGTCCTGACTTTC. Protein sequence: CASSLIGGGSGANVLTF.

This clone was counted once. In nucleotides, the CDR3 is TGTGCCAGCAGCTTCGGATGGGGAGGGTACACTGAAGCTTTCTTT. Encoded protein: CASSFGWGGYTEAFF. J is TRBJ1-1 and V is TRBV5-6; D gene unclear. V was trimmed by 2 bases and J by 3 bases, leaving 14 bases between them. The CDR3 consists of 15 residues. CDR1 SGHDT and CDR2 YYEEEE come from the germline V gene.

V usage is TRBV9 and J usage is TRBJ2-7; D might be TRBD1 (6 bases). Germline CDR1 and CDR2: SGDLS and YYNGEE. This CDR3 has 12 residues. Trimming stripped 4 bases from V and 4 bases from J, with 9 bases between. DNA of the CDR3: TGTGCCAGCAGCTCCCAGGGGTACGAGCAGTACTTC. It specifies CASSSQGYEQYF.

The genes are TRBV2 and TRBJ1-1; D is ambiguous. V was shortened by 3 bases and J by 1 base, with 9 bases between the two germline ends. This CDR3 has 14 amino acids. Germline V gene data show CDR1 as SNHLY and CDR2 as FYNNEI. The CDR3 here is CASSDSRGNTEAFF. CDR3 in DNA: TGTGCCAGCAGTGACTCGCGGGGGAACACTGAAGCTTTCTTT.

The chain couples TRBV6-1 to TRBJ2-7; D is unresolved. V was clipped by 4 bases and J by 3 bases, with 10 bases between them. The CDR3 sequence is 13 residues long. Germline V gene data show CDR1 as MNHNS and CDR2 as SASEGT. The CDR3: CASSGHMLYEQYF. Here the CDR3 DNA reads TGTGCCAGCAGTGGACATATGCTCTACGAGCAGTACTTC.

The V and J genes are TRBV28 and TRBJ1-1, with TRBD1 matching 8 bases. Looked up from germline, CDR1 is MDHEN and CDR2 is SYDVKM. The CDR3 is made up of 14 amino acids. With 3 bases clipped from V and 1 base from J, the junction kept 1 base outside the gene matches. CDR3 sequence (DNA): TGTGCCAGCAGTTTCAGGGGGCGGAACACTGAAGCTTTCTTT. Protein sequence: CASSFRGRNTEAFF.

The chain has TRBV9 and TRBJ2-5; D might be TRBD2 (5 bases). Germline CDR1 is SGDLS and CDR2 is YYNGEE. CDR3 length equals 16 residues. V shed 3 bases and J shed 5 bases, with 20 bases lying between them. CDR3 DNA sequence: TGTGCCAGCAGCGGAGAGGAAGGGTCTAGCTGGGAGACCCAGTACTTC. Its protein is CASSGEEGSSWETQYF.

The chain carries TRBV23-1 and TRBJ2-7; D might be TRBD2 (5 bases). TRBV23-1 is treated as an ORF (open reading frame) with a function not yet certain. V was clipped by 9 bases and J by 4 bases, with 28 bases between them. The CDR3 runs to 17 residues. CDR3 protein: CASTRSGCPRRFYEQYF. CDR3 nucleotides: TGCGCCAGTACACGCTCGGGATGTCCCCGGAGGTTTTACGAGCAGTACTTC.

The rearrangement links TRBV27 to TRBJ2-1; TRBD2 is a possible D gene (6 bases). V was pared by 3 bases and J by 0 bases, with 12 bases between. Germline-derived CDR1 and CDR2 are MNHEY and SMNVEV (reference sequence). The CDR3 totals 16 residues. CDR3 sequence reads: CASSFSGERSYNEQFF. CDR3 DNA sequence: TGTGCCAGCAGTTTCTCGGGGGAACGCTCCTACAATGAGCAGTTCTTC.

The chain has TRBV28 and TRBJ2-3; TRBD2 matches at 12 bases. CDR1 is MDHEN, CDR2 SYDVKM, per germline. The CDR3 contains 15 residues. Trimming cost V 5 bases and J 5 bases; bases outside gene matches: 5. For the CDR3, the DNA is TGTGCCAGCAGTATTTGGACTAGCGGGGTAGATACGCAGTATTTT. Residues: CASSIWTSGVDTQYF.

The chain uses TRBV27 and TRBJ2-2; the D gene is possibly TRBD2 (6 bases). CDR3 length: 14 amino acids. V was shortened by 2 bases and J by 8 bases, with 12 bases between the two germline ends. Germline V gene data show CDR1 as MNHEY and CDR2 as SMNVEV (reference sequence). CDR3 DNA sequence: TGTGCCAGCAGTTTAAGGGGAGGCGGTGGGGAGCTGTTTTTT. It codes for CASSLRGGGGELFF.

V usage is TRBV7-6 and J usage is TRBJ2-2; D ambiguous. There are 13 residues in the CDR3. Germline V gene sequence: CDR1 SGHVS, CDR2 FNYEAQ. V gave up 5 bases and J gave up 6 bases, with 10 bases separating them. CDR3 DNA sequence: TGTGCCAGCAGCCTTAGAGAATCCGGGGAGCTGTTTTTT. This translates into CASSLRESGELFF.

In its sample, this clone was seen once. The chain has TRBV19 and TRBJ2-2; 13 bases agree with TRBD2. Germline V gives CDR1 LNHDA, CDR2 SQIVND (reference sequence). The CDR3 runs 20 residues. V lost 4 bases to trimming and J lost 3 bases; unmatched junction nucleotides: 14. CDR3 loop: CASSKEGRLAGGGDTGELFF. The DNA for the CDR3 is TGTGCCAGTAGTAAAGAAGGGCGACTAGCGGGGGGAGGCGACACCGGGGAGCTGTTTTTT.

The chain recombines TRBV27 with TRBJ2-3; perhaps TRBD1 as D (6 bases). Germline CDR1 and CDR2: MNHEY and SMNVEV (reference sequence). The CDR3 runs 18 residues. With 6 bases removed from V and 0 bases from J, the gap between germline ends came to 22 bases. The CDR3 region is CASRKQGPIQLSTDTQYF. The CDR3, as DNA: TGTGCCAGCAGAAAACAGGGACCGATACAATTAAGCACAGATACGCAGTATTTT.

In this sample, this clone turned up once. The genes are TRBV11-1 and TRBJ2-3; D may be TRBD1 (6 bases). In germline, CDR1 is SGHAT, CDR2 FQDESV (reference sequence). The germline V and J ends were trimmed by 5 bases and 10 bases, with 13 bases remaining between them. The CDR3 runs to 12 residues. CDR3 DNA: TGTGCCAGCAGCCCTAGACAGGCACCGCAGTATTTT. It codes for CASSPRQAPQYF.

The J gene is TRBJ2-3, the V gene TRBV28; TRBD2 matches 7 bases. V was pared by 3 bases and J by 2 bases, with 5 bases of the junction left unmatched. Germline-derived CDR1 and CDR2 are MDHEN and SYDVKM. This CDR3 is built from 15 residues. CDR3 loop: CASSLGAGTTDTQYF. The DNA of the CDR3 is TGTGCCAGCAGTTTGGGAGCGGGGACCACAGATACGCAGTATTTT.

V is TRBV4-1 and J is TRBJ2-1; TRBD2 is a possible D gene (6 bases). Trimming pared 1 base from V and 4 bases from J, leaving 14 bases between. Germline V gene lookup returns CDR1 MGHRA and CDR2 YSYEKL. The CDR3 length is 16 residues. CDR3 loop: CASSQAGLGGYNEQFF. CDR3 DNA: TGCGCCAGCAGCCAAGCAGGTCTCGGGGGTTACAATGAGCAGTTCTTC.

In its sample, this clone was seen once. CDR3 in DNA: TGTGCCAGCGGGTGGAGTGGCGAGCAGTACTTC. Residues: CASGWSGEQYF. This rearrangement joins TRBV6-5 to TRBJ2-7; D remains ambiguous. Germline CDR1 MNHEY, CDR2 SVGAGI. This CDR3 is 11 amino acids long. Between the trimmed V and J ends, which lost 8 bases and 6 bases, there was a span of 11 bases.

This clone was observed a single time. The J gene is TRBJ2-1, the V gene TRBV27, with 11 bases aligning to TRBD2. There are 15 residues in the CDR3. V gave up 5 bases and J gave up 8 bases; unmatched junction bases: 8. In germline, CDR1 is MNHEY, CDR2 SMNVEV (reference sequence). The CDR3 DNA reads as TGTGCCAGCAGTCCAACTAGCGGGAGTAGGGATGAGCAGTTCTTC. It codes for CASSPTSGSRDEQFF.

CDR3 nucleotides: TGTGCCAGCAGCGTAGGCGGTCGAACCCCCGATGAGCAGTTCTTC. Protein: CASSVGGRTPDEQFF. This sequence joins TRBV9 and TRBJ2-1; D gene unclear. Germline CDR1 and CDR2: SGDLS and YYNGEE. The V end lost 0 bases, the J end lost 8 bases, and 15 bases lay between the germline ends. The CDR3 is 15 residues long.

The rearrangement joins TRBV7-6 to TRBJ2-2, with D unclear. Between the trimmed V and J ends, which lost 7 bases and 2 bases, there was a span of 8 bases. CDR3 length: 13 amino acids. The germline gives CDR1 SGHVS, CDR2 FNYEAQ. The CDR3 sequence is CASTIKNTGELFF. DNA for the CDR3: TGTGCCAGCACCATCAAAAACACCGGGGAGCTGTTTTTT.

V usage is TRBV28 and J usage is TRBJ1-1; D not resolved. V lost 1 base to trimming and J lost 1 base, with 13 bases between them. CDR1 is MDHEN and CDR2 is SYDVKM in the germline V gene. This CDR3 spans 16 amino acids. The CDR3 loop reads CASSLSFEETNTEAFF. CDR3 DNA: TGTGCCAGCAGTTTATCCTTTGAGGAAACGAACACTGAAGCTTTCTTT.